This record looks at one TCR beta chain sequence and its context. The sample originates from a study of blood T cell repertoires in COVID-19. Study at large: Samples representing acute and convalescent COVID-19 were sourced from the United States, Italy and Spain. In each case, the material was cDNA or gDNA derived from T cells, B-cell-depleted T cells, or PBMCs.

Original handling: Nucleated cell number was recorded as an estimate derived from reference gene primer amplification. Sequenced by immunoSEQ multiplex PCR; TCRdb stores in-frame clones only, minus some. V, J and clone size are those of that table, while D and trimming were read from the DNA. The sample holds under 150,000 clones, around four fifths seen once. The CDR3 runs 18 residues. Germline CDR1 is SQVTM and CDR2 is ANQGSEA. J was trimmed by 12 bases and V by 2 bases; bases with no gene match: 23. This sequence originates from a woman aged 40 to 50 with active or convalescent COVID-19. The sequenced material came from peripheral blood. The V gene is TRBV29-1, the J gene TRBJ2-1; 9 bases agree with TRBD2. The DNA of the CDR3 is TGCAGCGTTGAATCTCGCGGGAGGGCCCCCCCTAACAATGGTGCGCAGTTCTTC. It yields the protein CSVESRGRAPPNNGAQFF.